The rows below give T cell receptor beta chains drawn from one sample of a study of T-cell memory formation after mild COVID-19. TCRdb analysed the 5' RACE reads with MiXCR anew, one entry per CDR3 protein. The table includes approximately 260,000 distinct CDR3 sequences, around 16% detected once. Sequenced: PBMCs or a T cell subset sorted from them (not recorded which). The receptors originated from a man younger than 35 who had mild COVID-19 (a few samples of this study predate the infection). Cell type and time point are not known. The conserved cysteine and the conserved F or W are not part of the CDR3 here.

V gene	J gene	CDR3 protein
TRBV6-5	TRBJ1-2	ASSYGGADGYT
TRBV6-2/TRBV6-3	TRBJ2-3	ASSVGGVTDTQY
TRBV5-1	TRBJ2-1	ASSWGQKWNEQF
TRBV5-6	TRBJ2-3	ASTQTTRTDTQY
TRBV9	TRBJ1-2	ASSSYGYT
TRBV27	TRBJ1-2	ASSRTANYGYT
TRBV5-1	TRBJ2-3	ASSLMSPTDTQY
TRBV10-3	TRBJ1-1	AISESGTRTEAF
TRBV19	TRBJ2-7	ASSPARGGYEQY
TRBV5-5	TRBJ1-4	ASSSPGVGEKLF
TRBV4-1	TRBJ2-2	ASSQDISGGPYTGELF
TRBV20-1	TRBJ1-1	SARDPGRVNTEAF
TRBV7-3	TRBJ2-3	ASSGSGGITDTQY
TRBV12-3/TRBV12-4	TRBJ2-3	ASSFSGQSTSTDTQY
TRBV21-1	TRBJ1-1	ASSPDRGLDTEAF
TRBV6-2/TRBV6-3	TRBJ1-5	ASSYSRQPQH
TRBV7-2	TRBJ2-5	ASSLGWAGETQY
TRBV20-1	TRBJ1-1	SAKQGVGTEAF